These T cell receptor beta chains were read from a single sample in a study of blood T cell repertoires in COVID-19. Sequencing used immunoSEQ multiplex PCR; TCRdb keeps in-frame clones, though not all of them. The data contain 200,000 or so clones, roughly 80% of them singletons. Sequencing was carried out using peripheral blood. The receptors were gathered from a human donor in a cohort sampled during active COVID-19. Both conserved end residues are part of each CDR3. D genes are given only for firm matches. Where a row states a size, it is once, few, many or the class of an expanded clone; other rows omit it.

DNA: TGTGCCAGCTCACCACGTCTACAGGGCCTCGGTTCCTACGAGCAGTACTTC
CDR3: CASSPRLQGLGSYEQYF
J: TRBJ2-7
size: NA
V: TRBV18
D: NA

DNA: TGTGCCAGCAGCTTGTGGCAGGGGGTCAATCAGCCCCAGCATTTT
CDR3: CASSLWQGVNQPQHF
J: TRBJ1-5
size: few
V: TRBV5-6
D: TRBD1

DNA: TGTGCCTGCTTTCGGGGAGGCACAGATACGCAGTATTTT
CDR3: CACFRGGTDTQYF
J: TRBJ2-3
size: medium-sized
V: TRBV6-6
D: NA

DNA: TGCGCCAGCAGCCAAGCGGACAGGGGGCCGACTGAAGCTTTCTTT
CDR3: CASSQADRGPTEAFF
J: TRBJ1-1
size: NA
V: TRBV4-3
D: TRBD1

DNA: TGTGCCAGCAGCCTTGAACCGGGACTCCCTAATGAAAAACTGTTTTTT
CDR3: CASSLEPGLPNEKLFF
J: TRBJ1-4
size: NA
V: TRBV5-5
D: NA

DNA: TGTGCCAGCTCCTGGGGAGCCACCTATAATTCACCCCTCCACTTT
CDR3: CASSWGATYNSPLHF
J: TRBJ1-6
size: NA
V: TRBV7-8
D: NA

DNA: TGTGCCAGCAGTCCTCAGTGGAGGACAGGCTGGCCACCTATGAACACTGAAGCTTTCTTT
CDR3: CASSPQWRTGWPPMNTEAFF
J: TRBJ1-1
size: NA
V: TRBV27
D: TRBD1

DNA: TGTGCCAGCAGTGGGACAGGGGGCACTGGAAACACCATATATTTT
CDR3: CASSGTGGTGNTIYF
J: TRBJ1-3
size: NA
V: TRBV2
D: TRBD1

DNA: TGTGCCAGCAGCTTAACGAGGAGGGAGACCCAGTACTTC
CDR3: CASSLTRRETQYF
J: TRBJ2-5
size: NA
V: TRBV5-6
D: NA

DNA: TGTGCCAGCAGTACCGGACTAGCGGGAGGAGGCGAGCAGTACTTC
CDR3: CASSTGLAGGGEQYF
J: TRBJ2-7
size: NA
V: TRBV6-5
D: TRBD2

DNA: TGTGCCAGCAGTTGGACAGGGGGCGGGCGGAGTGGCTACACCTTC
CDR3: CASSWTGGGRSGYTF
J: TRBJ1-2
size: NA
V: TRBV2
D: TRBD1

DNA: TGTGCCAGCAGCTTAGAGGGGCAAGGCAATCAGCCCCAGCATTTT
CDR3: CASSLEGQGNQPQHF
J: TRBJ1-5
size: NA
V: TRBV7-9
D: NA

DNA: TGTGCCTGGAGTAAGGAGGGACCTTGGGACGAGCAGTACTTC
CDR3: CAWSKEGPWDEQYF
J: TRBJ2-7
size: medium-sized
V: TRBV30
D: NA

DNA: TGTGCCACCGAGGCCCCGGGGATTCGATCCTACGAGCAGTACTTC
CDR3: CATEAPGIRSYEQYF
J: TRBJ2-7
size: NA
V: TRBV19
D: NA

DNA: TGTGCCAGCAGCCCAGGGAGGCGGACTGAAGCTTTCTTT
CDR3: CASSPGRRTEAFF
J: TRBJ1-1
size: NA
V: TRBV14
D: NA

DNA: TGTGCCAGCTCACCACTGACAGGGATTCAAGAGACCCAGTACTTC
CDR3: CASSPLTGIQETQYF
J: TRBJ2-5
size: once
V: TRBV18
D: TRBD1

DNA: TGTGCCAGCAGTGAAGCGCGGGGCCGGGGCCCAAGGGAAAAACTGTTTTTT
CDR3: CASSEARGRGPREKLFF
J: TRBJ1-4
size: NA
V: TRBV2
D: NA

DNA: TGTGCCAGCAGCTTAGCGGGAGACGAGCAGTACTTC
CDR3: CASSLAGDEQYF
J: TRBJ2-7
size: few
V: TRBV7-2
D: NA

DNA: TGTGCCAGCAGCTTATGGTATACAGGGGGTCGGGAGCAGTACTTC
CDR3: CASSLWYTGGREQYF
J: TRBJ2-7
size: NA
V: TRBV5-5
D: TRBD1

DNA: TGTGCCAGCAGTGGACAGGTACCCCGAAATTCACCCCTCCACTTT
CDR3: CASSGQVPRNSPLHF
J: TRBJ1-6
size: NA
V: TRBV6-6
D: TRBD1

DNA: TGCGCCAGCAGCTTGGACAGGGGAAGCGGACAGCCCCAGCATTTT
CDR3: CASSLDRGSGQPQHF
J: TRBJ1-5
size: few
V: TRBV5-1
D: TRBD1

DNA: TGTGCCAGCAGGCGAGCTCGCTATGGCTACACCTTC
CDR3: CASRRARYGYTF
J: TRBJ1-2
size: once
V: TRBV6-5
D: NA

DNA: TGCAGTGCGACGGGGAACGGGGCTTTCTTT
CDR3: CSATGNGAFF
J: TRBJ1-1
size: NA
V: TRBV20-1
D: NA

DNA: TGTGCCAGCAGCCAAGGGACTAGCGGTTCCTACGAGCAGTACTTC
CDR3: CASSQGTSGSYEQYF
J: TRBJ2-7
size: NA
V: TRBV3-1/TRBV3-2
D: TRBD2

DNA: TGTGCCAGCAGCTTGGGACAGGGGGCGGTGGGTACTGAAGCTTTCTTT
CDR3: CASSLGQGAVGTEAFF
J: TRBJ1-1
size: NA
V: TRBV7-6
D: TRBD1

DNA: TGTGCCAGCAGGTCTCCGTCAGGGGATAGTGGCTACGAGCAGTACTTC
CDR3: CASRSPSGDSGYEQYF
J: TRBJ2-7
size: NA
V: TRBV28
D: NA

DNA: TGTGCCAGCAGCTTACGGTCCGCGGGACAGGGGTATAACGAGCAGTACTTC
CDR3: CASSLRSAGQGYNEQYF
J: TRBJ2-7
size: NA
V: TRBV11-2
D: TRBD1

DNA: TGTGCCAGTAGTATTTCGGGCACAGATACGCAGTATTTT
CDR3: CASSISGTDTQYF
J: TRBJ2-3
size: once
V: TRBV19
D: NA

DNA: TGTGCCAGCAGTATCGGACAGGGTGGGTACGAGCAGTACTTC
CDR3: CASSIGQGGYEQYF
J: TRBJ2-7
size: NA
V: TRBV27
D: TRBD1

DNA: TGTGCCAGTAAGTACGACAGGGTCATGAACACTGAAGCTTTCTTT
CDR3: CASKYDRVMNTEAFF
J: TRBJ1-1
size: NA
V: TRBV19
D: TRBD1

DNA: TGTGCCAGTAGACAAGGACAGACAACTAATGAAAAACTGTTTTTT
CDR3: CASRQGQTTNEKLFF
J: TRBJ1-4
size: many
V: TRBV19
D: NA

DNA: TGTGCCAGCTCACAAGAGGCGGGAATCACAGATACGCAGTATTTT
CDR3: CASSQEAGITDTQYF
J: TRBJ2-3
size: NA
V: TRBV18
D: NA

DNA: TGTGCCAGTAGTACGCTGGACAGGGGGCGCGGGTTGGAGCAGTACTTC
CDR3: CASSTLDRGRGLEQYF
J: TRBJ2-7
size: NA
V: TRBV19
D: TRBD1

DNA: TGTGCCAGCTCACCAACGCAGGGCGGAACAGATACGCAGTATTTT
CDR3: CASSPTQGGTDTQYF
J: TRBJ2-3
size: NA
V: TRBV18
D: NA